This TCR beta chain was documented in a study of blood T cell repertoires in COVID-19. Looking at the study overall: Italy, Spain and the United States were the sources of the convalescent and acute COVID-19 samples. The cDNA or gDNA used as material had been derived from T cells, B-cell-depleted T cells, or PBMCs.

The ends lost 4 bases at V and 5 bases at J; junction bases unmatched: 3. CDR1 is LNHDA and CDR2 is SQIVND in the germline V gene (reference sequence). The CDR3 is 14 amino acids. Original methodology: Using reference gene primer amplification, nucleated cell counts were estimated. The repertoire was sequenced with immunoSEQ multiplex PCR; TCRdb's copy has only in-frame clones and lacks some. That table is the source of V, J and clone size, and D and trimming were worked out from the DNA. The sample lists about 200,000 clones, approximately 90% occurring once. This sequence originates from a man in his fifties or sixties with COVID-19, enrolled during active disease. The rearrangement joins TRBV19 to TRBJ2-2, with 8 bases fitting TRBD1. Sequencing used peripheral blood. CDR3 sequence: CASSTRTGTGELFF. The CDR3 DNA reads TGTGCCAGTAGTACCCGGACAGGGACCGGGGAGCTGTTTTTT.